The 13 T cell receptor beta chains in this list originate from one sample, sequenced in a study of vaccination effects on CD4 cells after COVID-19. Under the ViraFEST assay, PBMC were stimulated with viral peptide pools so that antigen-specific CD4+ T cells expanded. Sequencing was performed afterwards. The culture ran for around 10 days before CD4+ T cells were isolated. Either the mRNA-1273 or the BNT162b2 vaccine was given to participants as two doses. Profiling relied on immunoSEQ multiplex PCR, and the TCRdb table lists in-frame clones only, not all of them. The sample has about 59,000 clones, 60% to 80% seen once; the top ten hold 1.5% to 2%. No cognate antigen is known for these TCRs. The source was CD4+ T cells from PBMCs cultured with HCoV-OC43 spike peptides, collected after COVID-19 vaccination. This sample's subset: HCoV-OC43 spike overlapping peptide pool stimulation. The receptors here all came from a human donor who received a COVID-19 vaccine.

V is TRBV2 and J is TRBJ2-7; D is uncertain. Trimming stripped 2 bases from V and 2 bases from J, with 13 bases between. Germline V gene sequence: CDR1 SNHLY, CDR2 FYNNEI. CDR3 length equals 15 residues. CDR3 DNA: TGTGCCAGCAGTGAATCGCCACAGAACACCTACGAGCAGTACGTC. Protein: CASSESPQNTYEQYV.

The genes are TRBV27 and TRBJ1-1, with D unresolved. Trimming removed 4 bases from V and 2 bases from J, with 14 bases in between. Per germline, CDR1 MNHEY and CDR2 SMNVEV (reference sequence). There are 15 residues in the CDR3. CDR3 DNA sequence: TGTGCCAGCAGTTACCTGACCCCGGGCAACACTGAAGCTTTCTTT. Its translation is CASSYLTPGNTEAFF.

CDR3 amino acids: CASRLTDTQYF. In nucleotides, the CDR3 is TGTGCCAGCAGGTTAACAGATACGCAGTATTTT. The chain has TRBV7-2 and TRBJ2-3, with unresolved D. Germline V lookup: CDR1 SGHTA, CDR2 FQGNSA. This CDR3 comprises 11 residues. The V end was cut by 6 bases, the J end by 3 bases, with 4 bases between.

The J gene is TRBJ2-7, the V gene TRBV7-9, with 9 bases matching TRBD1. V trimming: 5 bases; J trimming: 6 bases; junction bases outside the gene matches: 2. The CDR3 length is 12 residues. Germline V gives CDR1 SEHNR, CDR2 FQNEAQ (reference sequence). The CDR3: CASSPTGGEQYV. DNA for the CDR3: TGTGCCAGCAGCCCGACAGGGGGCGAGCAGTACGTC.

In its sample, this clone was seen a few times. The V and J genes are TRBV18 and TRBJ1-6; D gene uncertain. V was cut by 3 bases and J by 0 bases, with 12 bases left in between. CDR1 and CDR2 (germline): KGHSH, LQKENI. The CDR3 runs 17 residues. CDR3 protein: CASSPTPESSYNSPLHF. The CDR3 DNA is TGTGCCAGCTCACCTACTCCAGAGAGCTCCTATAATTCACCCCTCCACTTT.

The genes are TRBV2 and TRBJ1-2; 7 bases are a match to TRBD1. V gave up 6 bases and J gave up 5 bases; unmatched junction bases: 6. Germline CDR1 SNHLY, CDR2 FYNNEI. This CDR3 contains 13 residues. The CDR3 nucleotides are TGTGCCAGCAGGGGGGACAGATCTTATGGCTACACCTTC. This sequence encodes CASRGDRSYGYTF.

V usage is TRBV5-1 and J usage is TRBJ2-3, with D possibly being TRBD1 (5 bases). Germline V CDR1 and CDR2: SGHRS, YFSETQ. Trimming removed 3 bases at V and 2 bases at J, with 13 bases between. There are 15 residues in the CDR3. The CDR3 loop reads CASSWGPQLTDTQYF. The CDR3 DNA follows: TGCGCCAGCAGCTGGGGCCCACAACTCACAGATACGCAGTATTTT. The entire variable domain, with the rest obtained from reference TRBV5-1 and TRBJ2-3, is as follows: KAGVTQTPRYLIKTRGQQVTLSCSPISGHRSVSWYQQTPGQGLQFLFEYFSETQRNKGNFPGRFSGRQFSNSRSEMNVSTLELGDSALYLCASSWGPQLTDTQYFGPGTRLTVL.

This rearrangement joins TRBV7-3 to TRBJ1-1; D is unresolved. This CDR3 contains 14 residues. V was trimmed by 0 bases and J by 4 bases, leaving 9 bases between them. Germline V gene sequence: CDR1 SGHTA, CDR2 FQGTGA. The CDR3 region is CASSLTVRPTEAFF. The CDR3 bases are TGTGCCAGCAGCTTAACGGTTCGCCCCACTGAAGCTTTCTTT. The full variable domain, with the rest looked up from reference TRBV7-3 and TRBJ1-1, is GAGVSQTPSNKVTEKGKYVELRCDPISGHTALYWYRQSLGQGPEFLIYFQGTGAADDSGLPNDRFFAVRPEGSVSTLKIQRTERGDSAVYLCASSLTVRPTEAFFGQGTRLTVV.

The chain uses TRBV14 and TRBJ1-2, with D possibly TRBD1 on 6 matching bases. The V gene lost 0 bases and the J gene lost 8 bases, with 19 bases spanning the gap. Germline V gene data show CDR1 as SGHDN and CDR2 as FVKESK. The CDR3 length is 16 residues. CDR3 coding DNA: TGTGCCAGCAGCCAAGATTGGGGCAGGGGCCCCGGGGGCTACACCTTC. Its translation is CASSQDWGRGPGGYTF.

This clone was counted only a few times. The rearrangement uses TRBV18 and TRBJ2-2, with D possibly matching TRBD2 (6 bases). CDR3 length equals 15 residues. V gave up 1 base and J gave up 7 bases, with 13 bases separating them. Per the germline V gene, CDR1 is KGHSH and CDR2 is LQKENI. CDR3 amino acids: CASSPRIGGNGELFF. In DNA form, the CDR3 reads TGTGCCAGCTCACCACGGATCGGGGGTAACGGGGAGCTGTTTTTT.

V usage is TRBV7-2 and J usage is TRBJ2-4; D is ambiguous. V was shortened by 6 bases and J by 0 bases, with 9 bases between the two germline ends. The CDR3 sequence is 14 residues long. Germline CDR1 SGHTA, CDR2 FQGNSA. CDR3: CASRTTLAKNIQYF. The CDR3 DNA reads TGTGCCAGCAGAACTACCCTAGCCAAAAACATTCAGTACTTC.

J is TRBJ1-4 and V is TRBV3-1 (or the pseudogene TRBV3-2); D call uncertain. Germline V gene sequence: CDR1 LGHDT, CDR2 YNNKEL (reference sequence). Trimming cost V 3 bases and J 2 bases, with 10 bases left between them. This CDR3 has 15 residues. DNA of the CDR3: TGTGCCAGCAGCCACGGCGGGGAGACTAATGAAAAACTGTTTTTT. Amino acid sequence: CASSHGGETNEKLFF.

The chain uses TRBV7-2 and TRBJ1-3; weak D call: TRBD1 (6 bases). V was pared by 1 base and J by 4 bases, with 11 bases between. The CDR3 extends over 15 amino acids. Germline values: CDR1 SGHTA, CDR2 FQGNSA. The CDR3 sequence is CASSLVRTAGNTIYF. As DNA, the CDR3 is TGTGCCAGCAGCTTAGTGCGGACAGCAGGAAACACCATATATTTT.